Each of the 29 T cell receptor beta chains below was sequenced from the same sample in a study of shared T cell receptors in the human thymus. Only in-frame clones appear in the TCRdb table, and some are missing; sequencing was by immunoSEQ multiplex PCR. Among 500,000 to 850,000 clones listed, roughly 86% were seen once. Separately, the same data were catalogued under a study of human thymus T cells.

Sequencing was carried out using thymocytes. These receptor sequences come from a boy less than two years old with a congenital heart defect.

This chain connects TRBV28 to TRBJ1-5; 9 positions match TRBD1. V shed 6 bases, J shed 1 base, and the junction held 4 bases outside the gene matches. The CDR3 has 15 amino acids. Germline loops: CDR1 MDHEN, CDR2 SYDVKM. The CDR3 here is CASRDTGGSNQPQHF. The CDR3 DNA sequence: TGTGCCAGCAGGGATACAGGGGGCAGCAATCAGCCCCAGCATTTT. Together with reference TRBV28 and TRBJ1-5, the CDR3 gives the full variable domain: DVKVTQSSRYLVKRTGEKVFLECVQDMDHENMFWYRQDPGLGLRLIYFSYDVKMKEKGDIPEGYSVSREKKERFSLILESASTNQTSMYLCASRDTGGSNQPQHFGDGTRLSIL.

This clone has only one observation. V gene TRBV11-2 combines with J gene TRBJ2-7, with 9 bases lining up with TRBD1. The ends lost 4 bases at V and 5 bases at J; junction bases unmatched: 12. Looked up from germline, CDR1 is SGHAT and CDR2 is FQNNGV. CDR3 size: 16 residues. DNA of the CDR3: TGTGCCAGCAGCTCTGGTAGCTGGGACAGGGAACACGAGCAGTACTTC. It is translated as CASSSGSWDREHEQYF.

DNA of the CDR3: TGTGCCAGCAGTTTTCCTCTGGGGGGGCCCTACGAGCAGTACTTC. It encodes CASSFPLGGPYEQYF. This chain connects TRBV28 to TRBJ2-7, with TRBD2 as a possible D gene (7 bases). Trimming took off 3 bases at V and 2 bases at J, with 14 bases between the two ends. The length of the CDR3 is 15 residues. CDR1 MDHEN and CDR2 SYDVKM come from the germline V gene.

The rearrangement uses TRBV28 and TRBJ2-5; D is possibly TRBD1 (6 bases). The germline V gene encodes CDR1 MDHEN and CDR2 SYDVKM. V dropped 3 bases and J dropped 1 base, with 9 bases sitting between them. There are 14 residues in the CDR3. The CDR3: CASSFTRGQETQYF. CDR3 sequence (DNA): TGTGCCAGCAGTTTCACCAGGGGCCAAGAGACCCAGTACTTC. The full variable domain, in which reference TRBV28 and TRBJ2-5 provide the parts outside the CDR3, is DVKVTQSSRYLVKRTGEKVFLECVQDMDHENMFWYRQDPGLGLRLIYFSYDVKMKEKGDIPEGYSVSREKKERFSLILESASTNQTSMYLCASSFTRGQETQYFGPGTRLLVL.

The chain recombines TRBV5-1 with TRBJ2-7; TRBD1 agrees at 8 bases. J gave up 3 bases and V 5 bases, and 7 bases lay outside the gene matches. The CDR3 is 14 amino acids. Germline V gene data show CDR1 as SGHRS and CDR2 as YFSETQ. The chain's CDR3 is CASSSGTGLYEQYF. The CDR3 DNA reads as TGCGCCAGCAGTTCCGGGACAGGCCTCTACGAGCAGTACTTC.

The chain joins TRBV7-9 to TRBJ1-1, with unresolved D. Germline V CDR1 and CDR2: SEHNR, FQNEAQ (reference sequence). V was clipped by 7 bases and J by 1 base, with 7 bases between them. CDR3 length equals 12 residues. The CDR3 sequence is CASKTANTEAFF. The CDR3, as DNA: TGTGCCAGCAAAACAGCGAACACTGAAGCTTTCTTT.

The chain recombines TRBV28 with TRBJ2-7; D might be TRBD2 (5 bases). Germline CDR1 is MDHEN and CDR2 is SYDVKM. V was trimmed by 6 bases and J by 1 base, leaving 13 bases between them. The CDR3 has 14 amino acids. The CDR3 bases are TGTGCCAGCAGCCCCCCGGGATATTCCTACGAGCAGTACTTC. This translates into CASSPPGYSYEQYF.

This sequence joins TRBV6-1 and TRBJ2-2, with D perhaps matching TRBD1 (6 bases). The CDR3 covers 16 residues. Germline CDR1 is MNHNS and CDR2 is SASEGT. V lost 2 bases and J 2 bases, leaving 12 bases between the germline ends. DNA for the CDR3: TGTGCCAGCAGTGAAAGGGGACAAGGTAACACCGGGGAGCTGTTTTTT. It codes for CASSERGQGNTGELFF.

The sample holds one count of this clone. This chain connects TRBV30 to TRBJ1-2; 7 bases align to TRBD1. Trimming removed 3 bases from V and 4 bases from J; junction bases left unmatched: 11. This CDR3 is built from 15 residues. The germline V gene has CDR1 GTSNPN and CDR2 SVGIG (reference sequence). The DNA of the CDR3 is TGTGCCTGGAGGCCTCGAGGGGGCAGTGGCTATGGCTACACCTTC. This translates into CAWRPRGGSGYGYTF.

This chain links TRBV19 with TRBJ1-5; TRBD1 might be the D (6 bases). The ends were cut back, 7 bases at V and 6 bases at J, with 19 bases in the middle. CDR3 length: 15 residues. Looked up from germline, CDR1 is LNHDA and CDR2 is SQIVND (reference sequence). The CDR3 is CASTSRGFEGQPQHF. As DNA, the CDR3 is TGTGCCAGTACCTCCAGGGGATTTGAGGGTCAGCCCCAGCATTTT.

This clone has a single count. The CDR3 DNA reads TGTGCCAGCAGGAAACAGGGGCGAGATGAAGCTTTCTTT. Translation: CASRKQGRDEAFF. The chain employs TRBV2 and TRBJ1-1, with TRBD1 matching over 7 bases. V shed 6 bases and J 7 bases; nucleotides not matched to a gene: 8. The CDR3 sequence is 13 residues long. Germline V gives CDR1 SNHLY, CDR2 FYNNEI.

V and J are TRBV4-3 and TRBJ2-5; tentative D call: TRBD2 (5 bases). The V end lost 1 base, the J end lost 5 bases, and 8 bases lay between the germline ends. The CDR3 covers 13 residues. CDR1 and CDR2 (germline): LGHNA, YSLEER. Here the CDR3 DNA reads TGCGCCAGCAGCCAAGTACTAGGGGAGACCCAGTACTTC. Translated: CASSQVLGETQYF.

The rearrangement joins TRBV7-2 to TRBJ2-2; TRBD1 might be the D (6 bases). The V end lost 8 bases, the J end lost 1 base, and 11 bases lay between the germline ends. CDR1 is SGHTA, CDR2 FQGNSA, per germline. The CDR3 length is 14 residues. For the CDR3, the DNA is TGTGCCAGCTCTGACAGGCAGAACACCGGGGAGCTGTTTTTT. Translating it yields CASSDRQNTGELFF.

This clone has a handful of counts. The chain uses TRBV29-1 and TRBJ2-1; 12 positions agree with TRBD2. Germline-derived CDR1 and CDR2 are SQVTM and ANQGSEA. The CDR3 extends over 20 amino acids. Germline trimming cut 2 bases from V and 0 bases from J; bases unmatched to any gene: 14. CDR3 sequence reads: CSVECILAGGPQSSYNEQFF. In nucleotides, the CDR3 is TGCAGCGTTGAATGTATACTAGCGGGGGGCCCCCAGAGCTCCTACAATGAGCAGTTCTTC.

This chain links TRBV28 with TRBJ2-3; 13 nucleotides align to TRBD2. The CDR3 runs 19 residues. J lost 3 bases, V lost 2 bases, and 11 bases had no gene match. The germline CDR1 and CDR2 sequences are MDHEN and SYDVKM. CDR3 region: CASSLARFGLAGATDTQYF. Here the CDR3 DNA reads TGTGCCAGCAGTTTAGCAAGGTTCGGACTAGCGGGAGCGACAGATACGCAGTATTTT.

This sequence joins TRBV19 and TRBJ2-7; 8 bases line up with TRBD2. The CDR3 sequence is 15 residues long. V was clipped by 1 base and J by 6 bases; unmatched bases: 8. CDR1 and CDR2 (germline): LNHDA, SQIVND (reference sequence). The CDR3 DNA reads as TGTGCCAGTAGTATAGCCAGCGGGGGCTTTTCCGAGCAGTACTTC. It yields the protein CASSIASGGFSEQYF.

This chain joins TRBV7-9 and TRBJ2-7, with TRBD1 identical over 7 bases. V gave up 3 bases and J gave up 2 bases; unmatched junction bases: 13. Germline values: CDR1 SEHNR, CDR2 FQNEAQ (reference sequence). The CDR3 is 17 amino acids. CDR3 sequence (DNA): TGTGCCAGCAGCTTGTACCCTCGGACAGGAAGACCCTACGAGCAGTACTTC. This sequence encodes CASSLYPRTGRPYEQYF.

The chain is built from TRBV6-1 and TRBJ1-2; 8 bases are a match to TRBD1. Germline V gene sequence: CDR1 MNHNS, CDR2 SASEGT. J was trimmed by 4 bases and V by 5 bases; bases with no gene match: 6. The CDR3 contains 14 residues. The CDR3 DNA follows: TGTGCCAGCAGTCCACGGACAGGGCCCTATGGCTACACCTTC. Its translation is CASSPRTGPYGYTF.

V usage is TRBV30 and J usage is TRBJ2-3; possible D gene TRBD2, 6 bases. This CDR3 has 15 amino acids. Trimming shortened V by 4 bases and J by 4 bases, and 18 bases separated the two germline ends. Germline CDR1 is GTSNPN and CDR2 is SVGIG (reference sequence). As DNA, the CDR3 is TGTGCCTGGACCCACAGACTAGTGTGGTCAGATACGCAGTATTTT. It codes for CAWTHRLVWSDTQYF.

This clone appeared once. V and J are TRBV30 and TRBJ2-5; D possibly corresponds to TRBD2 (5 bases). Trimming cost V 3 bases and J 4 bases, with 18 bases left between them. The CDR3 contains 15 residues. The germline V gene has CDR1 GTSNPN and CDR2 SVGIG (reference sequence). CDR3 region: CAWSSRVGVTETQYF. The CDR3 nucleotides read TGTGCCTGGAGCTCCCGGGTGGGAGTGACAGAGACCCAGTACTTC.

The rearrangement uses TRBV9 and TRBJ2-5, with no clear D. The germline V and J ends were trimmed by 3 bases and 5 bases, with 11 bases remaining between them. The CDR3 consists of 13 residues. CDR1 and CDR2 (germline): SGDLS, YYNGEE. The CDR3 DNA is TGTGCCAGCAGCGCCCACCAGAACGAGACCCAGTACTTC. It encodes CASSAHQNETQYF.

Of note for this clone: Within the sample, other DNA sequences also encode this same CDR3. The chain recombines TRBV5-1 with TRBJ2-3, with 9 bases aligning to TRBD1. J lost 5 bases, V lost 5 bases, and 6 bases had no gene match. The CDR3 consists of 14 residues. CDR1 is SGHRS and CDR2 is YFSETQ in the germline V gene. CDR3 DNA sequence: TGCGCCAGCAGTTTACAGGGGGCTGGAGATACGCAGTATTTT. Residues: CASSLQGAGDTQYF.

The chain combines TRBV14 with TRBJ2-5; D remains unclear. The germline CDR1 and CDR2 sequences are SGHDN and FVKESK. The V and J ends lost 3 bases and 5 bases respectively, with 19 bases between them. CDR3 size: 16 residues. The CDR3 here is CASSHGLRFVQETQYF. CDR3 nucleotide sequence: TGTGCCAGCAGCCACGGCCTCCGTTTCGTACAGGAGACCCAGTACTTC.

The rearrangement uses TRBV15 and TRBJ1-2; 8 positions agree with TRBD1. CDR3 length: 17 amino acids. The trim removed 4 bases at V and 8 bases at J, leaving 18 bases unmatched. The germline V gene encodes CDR1 LNHNV and CDR2 YYDKDF (reference sequence). The CDR3, as DNA: TGTGCCACCAGCAACGAAGCAGGGGGCGTTAATATTAGAGGCTACACCTTC. Translated: CATSNEAGGVNIRGYTF.

V gene TRBV9 combines with J gene TRBJ2-2; 9 positions agree with TRBD1. V was pared by 1 base and J by 1 base, with 8 bases of the junction left unmatched. Germline CDR1 reads SGDLS; CDR2 reads YYNGEE. CDR3 length equals 18 residues. CDR3 region: CASSVPSGQGKNTGELFF. The CDR3, as DNA: TGTGCCAGCAGCGTACCTTCGGGACAGGGAAAGAACACCGGGGAGCTGTTTTTT. Complete variable domain (other parts from reference TRBV9 and TRBJ2-2): DSGVTQTPKHLITATGQRVTLRCSPRSGDLSVYWYQQSLDQGLQFLIQYYNGEERAKGNILERFSAQQFPDLHSELNLSSLELGDSALYFCASSVPSGQGKNTGELFFGEGSRLTVL.

This clone has just a few counts. The V and J genes are TRBV19 and TRBJ2-1; the match to TRBD2 covers 7 bases. CDR1 is LNHDA and CDR2 is SQIVND in the germline V gene (reference sequence). The CDR3 loop spans 13 amino acids. V was pared by 4 bases and J by 4 bases, with 1 base of the junction left unmatched. CDR3 DNA sequence: TGTGCCAGTAGTACGGGGGGTTACAATGAGCAGTTCTTC. Protein sequence: CASSTGGYNEQFF.

This clone was detected once. The chain links TRBV14 to TRBJ2-1, with TRBD2 matching 8 bases. Germline-derived CDR1 and CDR2 are SGHDN and FVKESK. The junction had 9 bases not matched to a gene; V was cut back by 3 bases and J by 5 bases. The CDR3 has 16 amino acids. DNA for the CDR3: TGTGCCAGCAGCCAGGAGGGTAGCGGGGCCGACAATGAGCAGTTCTTC. Protein: CASSQEGSGADNEQFF.

The chain uses TRBV7-9 and TRBJ2-7; D is ambiguous. V lost 4 bases, J lost 6 bases, and 13 bases lay in between. Germline V gene sequence: CDR1 SEHNR, CDR2 FQNEAQ (reference sequence). The CDR3 spans 13 residues. The CDR3 nucleotides are TGTGCCAGCAGCTCCCTGCCGGGTCGCGAGCAGTACTTC. Translation gives CASSSLPGREQYF.

This clone was observed once. Here the CDR3 reads CASSQKTGVPTNEKLFF. The CDR3 bases are TGCGCCAGCAGCCAGAAGACAGGGGTGCCAACTAATGAAAAACTGTTTTTT. V and J are TRBV4-1 and TRBJ1-4; 8 positions agree with TRBD1. This CDR3 spans 17 amino acids. V shed 3 bases, J shed 0 bases, and the junction held 6 bases outside the gene matches. CDR1 and CDR2 (germline): MGHRA, YSYEKL.